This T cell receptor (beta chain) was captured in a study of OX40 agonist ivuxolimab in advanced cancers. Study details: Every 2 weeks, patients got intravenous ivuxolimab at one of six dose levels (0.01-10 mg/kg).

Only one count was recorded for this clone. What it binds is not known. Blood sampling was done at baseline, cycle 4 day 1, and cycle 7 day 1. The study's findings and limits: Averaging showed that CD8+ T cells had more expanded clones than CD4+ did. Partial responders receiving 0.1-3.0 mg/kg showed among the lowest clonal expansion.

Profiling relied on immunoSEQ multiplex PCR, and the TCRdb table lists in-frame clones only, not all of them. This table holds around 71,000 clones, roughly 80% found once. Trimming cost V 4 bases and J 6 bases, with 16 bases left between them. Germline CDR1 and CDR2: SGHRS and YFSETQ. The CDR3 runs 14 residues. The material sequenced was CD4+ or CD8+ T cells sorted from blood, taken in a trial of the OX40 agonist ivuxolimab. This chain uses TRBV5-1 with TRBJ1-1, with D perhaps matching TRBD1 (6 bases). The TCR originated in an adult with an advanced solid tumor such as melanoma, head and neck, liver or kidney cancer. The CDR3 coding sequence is TGCGCCAGCAGCGGGTCACAGGGAATTGCTGAAGCTTTCTTT. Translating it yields CASSGSQGIAEAFF.